This T cell receptor (beta chain) was sequenced during a study of cytomegalovirus exposure and HLA in healthy donors. This CDR3 has 16 residues. V lost 0 bases, J lost 0 bases, and 12 bases lay in between. The germline gives CDR1 MNHEY, CDR2 SVGAGI. PCR amplification relied on 60 Vbeta primers (plus 13 Jbeta primers). The table came from immunoSEQ multiplex PCR; TCRdb's copy has only in-frame clones and leaves some out. The sample lists 65,000 to 90,000 clones, 70% to 75% occurring once. The source material was PBMCs. The V gene is TRBV6-5, the J gene TRBJ2-7; maybe TRBD2 (6 bases). The sequence derives from a man aged 55 to 70 in good health and CMV-seronegative. CDR3 region: CASSYSGTSSSYEQYF. The CDR3 bases are TGTGCCAGCAGTTACTCGGGGACTTCCAGCTCCTACGAGCAGTACTTC.